This T cell receptor beta chain was observed in a study of blood T cell repertoires in COVID-19. Study-level information: The United States, Italy and Spain provided the acute and convalescent COVID-19 samples. Nucleic acid was either cDNA or gDNA, and it came from T cells, B-cell-depleted T cells, or PBMCs.

The authors' processing: Amplified reference gene primers provided the basis for estimating nucleated cell counts. The repertoire was sequenced with immunoSEQ multiplex PCR; TCRdb's copy has only in-frame clones and lacks some. That table supplies the V and J calls and clone size; D and trimming were determined from the DNA. The table has a few hundred thousand clones, roughly 88% seen once; the top ten hold roughly 11%. The count of this clone is one. Germline CDR1 SGHNT, CDR2 YYREEE (reference sequence). The ends lost 0 bases at V and 5 bases at J; junction bases unmatched: 6. The CDR3 runs to 15 residues.

The source of this sequence is a woman in her 70s with acute or convalescent COVID-19. The rearrangement joins TRBV5-4 to TRBJ2-7; TRBD1 matches at 9 bases. The material sequenced was peripheral blood. CDR3: CASSLDGTGRDEQYF. Written as DNA, the CDR3 is TGTGCCAGCAGCTTGGATGGGACAGGGAGGGACGAGCAGTACTTC.